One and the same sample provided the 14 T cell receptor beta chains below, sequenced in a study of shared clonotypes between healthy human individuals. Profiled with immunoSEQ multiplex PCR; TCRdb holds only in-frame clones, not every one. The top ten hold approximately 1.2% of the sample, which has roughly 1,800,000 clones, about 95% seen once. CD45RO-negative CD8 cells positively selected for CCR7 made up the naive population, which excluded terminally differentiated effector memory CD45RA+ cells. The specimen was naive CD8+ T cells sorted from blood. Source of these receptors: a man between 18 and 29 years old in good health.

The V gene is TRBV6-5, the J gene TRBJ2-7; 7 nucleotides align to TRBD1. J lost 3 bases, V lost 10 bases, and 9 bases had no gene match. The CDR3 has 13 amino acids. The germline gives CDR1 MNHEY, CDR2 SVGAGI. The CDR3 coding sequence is TGTGCCATCTCCTGGGACAGAGACTACGAGCAGTACTTC. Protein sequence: CAISWDRDYEQYF.

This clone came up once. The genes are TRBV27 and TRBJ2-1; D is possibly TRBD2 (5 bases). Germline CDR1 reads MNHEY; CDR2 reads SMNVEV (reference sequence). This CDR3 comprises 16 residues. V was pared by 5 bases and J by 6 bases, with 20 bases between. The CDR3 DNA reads TGTGCCAGCAGTATGCGGTCTCTACAAGGGAGCAATGAGCAGTTCTTC. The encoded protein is CASSMRSLQGSNEQFF.

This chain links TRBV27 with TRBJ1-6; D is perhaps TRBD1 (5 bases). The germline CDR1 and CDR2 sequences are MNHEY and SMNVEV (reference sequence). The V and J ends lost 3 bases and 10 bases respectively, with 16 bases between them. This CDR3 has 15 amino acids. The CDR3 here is CASSLTDTPGSPLHF. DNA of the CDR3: TGTGCCAGCAGTTTGACAGACACCCCTGGGTCACCCCTCCACTTT.

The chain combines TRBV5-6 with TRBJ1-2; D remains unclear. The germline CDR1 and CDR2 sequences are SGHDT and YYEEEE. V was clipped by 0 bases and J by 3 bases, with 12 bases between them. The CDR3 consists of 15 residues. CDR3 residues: CASSLELQWDYGYTF. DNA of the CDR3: TGTGCCAGCAGCTTGGAACTGCAGTGGGACTATGGCTACACCTTC.

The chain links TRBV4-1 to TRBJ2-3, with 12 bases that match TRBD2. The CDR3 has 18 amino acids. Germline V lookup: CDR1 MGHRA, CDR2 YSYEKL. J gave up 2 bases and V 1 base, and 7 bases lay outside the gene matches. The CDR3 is CASSQGAGLAGNTDTQYF. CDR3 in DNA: TGCGCCAGCAGCCAAGGGGCCGGACTAGCGGGGAACACAGATACGCAGTATTTT.

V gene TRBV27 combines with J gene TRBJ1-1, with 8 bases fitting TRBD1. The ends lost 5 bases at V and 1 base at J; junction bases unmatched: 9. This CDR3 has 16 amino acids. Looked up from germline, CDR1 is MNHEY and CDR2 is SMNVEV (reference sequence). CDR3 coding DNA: TGTGCCAGCAGTCTGGACATGACAGGGGCGAACACTGAAGCTTTCTTT. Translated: CASSLDMTGANTEAFF.

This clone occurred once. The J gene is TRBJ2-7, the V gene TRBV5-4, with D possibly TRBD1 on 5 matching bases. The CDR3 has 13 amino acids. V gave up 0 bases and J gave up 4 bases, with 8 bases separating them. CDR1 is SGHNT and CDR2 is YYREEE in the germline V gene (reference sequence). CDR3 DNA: TGTGCCAGCAGCTTGGCCCCAGGGTACGAGCAGTACTTC. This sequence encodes CASSLAPGYEQYF.

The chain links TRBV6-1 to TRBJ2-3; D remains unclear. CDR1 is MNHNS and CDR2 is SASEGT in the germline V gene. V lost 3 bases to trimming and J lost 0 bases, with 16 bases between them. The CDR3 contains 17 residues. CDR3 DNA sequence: TGTGCCAGCAGTGATTTCCGGGTCAGCTCAAGCACAGATACGCAGTATTTT. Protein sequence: CASSDFRVSSSTDTQYF.

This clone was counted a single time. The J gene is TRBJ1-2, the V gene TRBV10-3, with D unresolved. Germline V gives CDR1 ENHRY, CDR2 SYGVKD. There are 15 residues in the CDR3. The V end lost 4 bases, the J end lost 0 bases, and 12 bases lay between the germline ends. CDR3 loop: CAISATQEANYGYTF. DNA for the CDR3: TGTGCCATCAGTGCCACGCAGGAGGCTAACTATGGCTACACCTTC.

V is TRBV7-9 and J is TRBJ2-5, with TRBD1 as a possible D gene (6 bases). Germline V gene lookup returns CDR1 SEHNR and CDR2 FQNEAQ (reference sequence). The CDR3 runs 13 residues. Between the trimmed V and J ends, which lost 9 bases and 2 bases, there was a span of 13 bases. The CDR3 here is CASDPGQQETQYF. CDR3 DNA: TGTGCCAGTGACCCGGGACAACAAGAGACCCAGTACTTC.

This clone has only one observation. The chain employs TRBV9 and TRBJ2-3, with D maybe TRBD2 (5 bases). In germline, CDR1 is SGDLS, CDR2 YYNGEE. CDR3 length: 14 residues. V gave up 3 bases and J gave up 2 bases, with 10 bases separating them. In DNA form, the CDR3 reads TGTGCCAGCAGCGCCGAGGGCTACACAGATACGCAGTATTTT. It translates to CASSAEGYTDTQYF.

The CDR3, as DNA: TGTGCCAGCAGCTTGATAGGGGCGGAAACTGAAGCTTTCTTT. It yields the protein CASSLIGAETEAFF. The chain recombines TRBV5-5 with TRBJ1-1; TRBD1 might be the D (5 bases). V lost 1 base to trimming and J lost 5 bases, with 12 bases between them. CDR3 length: 14 amino acids. CDR1 is SGHKS, CDR2 YYEKEE, per germline (reference sequence).

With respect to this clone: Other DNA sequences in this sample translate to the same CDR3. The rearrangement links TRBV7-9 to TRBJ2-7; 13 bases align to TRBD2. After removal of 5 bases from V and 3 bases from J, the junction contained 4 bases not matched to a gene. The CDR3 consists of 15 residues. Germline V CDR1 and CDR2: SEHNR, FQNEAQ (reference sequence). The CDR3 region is CASSLGTSGIYEQYF. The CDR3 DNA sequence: TGTGCCAGCAGCCTTGGGACTAGCGGGATCTACGAGCAGTACTTC. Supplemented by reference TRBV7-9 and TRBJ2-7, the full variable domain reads DTGVSQNPRHKITKRGQNVTFRCDPISEHNRLYWYRQTLGQGPEFLTYFQNEAQLEKSRLLSDRFSAERPKGSFSTLEIQRTEQGDSAMYLCASSLGTSGIYEQYFGPGTRLTVT.

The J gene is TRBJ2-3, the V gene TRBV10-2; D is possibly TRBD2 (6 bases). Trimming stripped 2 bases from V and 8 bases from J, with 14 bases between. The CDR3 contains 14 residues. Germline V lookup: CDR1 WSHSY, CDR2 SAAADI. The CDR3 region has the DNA TGCGCCAGCAGTGAGGGGGCGGGAAGGGTTACGCAGTATTTT. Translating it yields CASSEGAGRVTQYF.